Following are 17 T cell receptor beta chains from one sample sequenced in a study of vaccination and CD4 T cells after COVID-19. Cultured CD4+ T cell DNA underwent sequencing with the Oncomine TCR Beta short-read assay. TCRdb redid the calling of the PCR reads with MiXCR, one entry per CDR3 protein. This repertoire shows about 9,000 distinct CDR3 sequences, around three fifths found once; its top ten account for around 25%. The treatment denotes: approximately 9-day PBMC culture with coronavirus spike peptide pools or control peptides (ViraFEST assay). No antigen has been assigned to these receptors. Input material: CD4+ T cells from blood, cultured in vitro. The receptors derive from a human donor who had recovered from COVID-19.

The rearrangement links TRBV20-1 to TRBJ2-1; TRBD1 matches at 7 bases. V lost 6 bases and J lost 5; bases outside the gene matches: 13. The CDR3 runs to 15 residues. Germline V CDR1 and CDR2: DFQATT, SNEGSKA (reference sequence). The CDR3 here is CSARTLRGLDNEQFF. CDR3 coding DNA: TGCAGTGCGAGGACCCTTAGGGGGCTGGACAATGAGCAGTTCTTC.

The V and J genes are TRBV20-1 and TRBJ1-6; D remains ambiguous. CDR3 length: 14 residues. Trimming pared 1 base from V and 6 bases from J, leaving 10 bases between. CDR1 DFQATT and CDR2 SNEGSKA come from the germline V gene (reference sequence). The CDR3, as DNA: TGCAGTGCTAGAGGGGCGGGGAGTAATTCACCCCTCCACTTT. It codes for CSARGAGSNSPLHF.

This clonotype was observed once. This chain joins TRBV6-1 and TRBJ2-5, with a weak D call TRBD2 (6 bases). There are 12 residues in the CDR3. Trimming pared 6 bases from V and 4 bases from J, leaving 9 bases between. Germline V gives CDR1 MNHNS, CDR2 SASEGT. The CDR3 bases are TGTGCCAGCAGGGGGGGTGCAGAGACCCAGTACTTC. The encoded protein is CASRGGAETQYF.

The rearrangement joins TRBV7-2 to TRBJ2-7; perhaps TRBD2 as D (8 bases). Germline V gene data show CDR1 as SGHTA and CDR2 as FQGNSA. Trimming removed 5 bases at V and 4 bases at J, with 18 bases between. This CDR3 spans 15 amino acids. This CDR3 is CASSQGVAGTYEQYF. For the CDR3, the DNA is TGTGCCAGCAGCCAGGGGGTAGCGGGGACATACGAGCAGTACTTC. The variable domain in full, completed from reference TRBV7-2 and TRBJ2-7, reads GAGVSQSPSNKVTEKGKDVELRCDPISGHTALYWYRQSLGQGLEFLIYFQGNSAPDKSGLPSDRFSAERTGGSVSTLTIQRTQQEDSAVYLCASSQGVAGTYEQYFGPGTRLTVT.

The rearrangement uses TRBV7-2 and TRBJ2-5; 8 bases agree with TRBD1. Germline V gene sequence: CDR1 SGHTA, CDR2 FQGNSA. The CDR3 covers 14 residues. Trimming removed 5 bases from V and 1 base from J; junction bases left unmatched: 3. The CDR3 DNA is TGTGCCAGCAGCGGGACAGGTCTCCAAGAGACCCAGTACTTC. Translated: CASSGTGLQETQYF.

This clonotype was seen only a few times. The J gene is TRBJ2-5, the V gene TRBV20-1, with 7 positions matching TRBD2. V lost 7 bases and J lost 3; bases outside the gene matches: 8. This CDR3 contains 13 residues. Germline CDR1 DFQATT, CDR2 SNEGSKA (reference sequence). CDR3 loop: CSVLAGVKETQYF. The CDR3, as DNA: TGCAGTGTTTTGGCGGGAGTCAAAGAGACCCAGTACTTC.

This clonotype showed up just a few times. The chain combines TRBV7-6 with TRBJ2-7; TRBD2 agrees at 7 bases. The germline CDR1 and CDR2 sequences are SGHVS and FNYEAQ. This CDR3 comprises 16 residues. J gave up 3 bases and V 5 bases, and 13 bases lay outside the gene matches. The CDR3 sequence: CASSPIRGRDIYEQYF. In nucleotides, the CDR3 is TGTGCCAGCAGCCCTATCCGAGGGAGGGATATCTACGAGCAGTACTTC.

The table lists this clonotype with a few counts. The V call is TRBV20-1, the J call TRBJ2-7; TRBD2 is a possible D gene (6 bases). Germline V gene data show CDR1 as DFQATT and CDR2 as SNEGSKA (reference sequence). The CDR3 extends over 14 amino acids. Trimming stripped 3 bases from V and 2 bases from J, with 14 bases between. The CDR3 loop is CSARNPGVAYEQYF. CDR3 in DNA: TGCAGTGCTAGGAATCCGGGAGTCGCCTACGAGCAGTACTTC.

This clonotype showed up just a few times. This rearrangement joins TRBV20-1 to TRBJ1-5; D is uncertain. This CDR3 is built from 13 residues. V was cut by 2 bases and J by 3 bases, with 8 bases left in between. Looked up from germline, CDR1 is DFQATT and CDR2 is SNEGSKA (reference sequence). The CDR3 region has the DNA TGCAGTGCTAGATTAGGGAACAATCAGCCCCAGCATTTT. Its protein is CSARLGNNQPQHF.

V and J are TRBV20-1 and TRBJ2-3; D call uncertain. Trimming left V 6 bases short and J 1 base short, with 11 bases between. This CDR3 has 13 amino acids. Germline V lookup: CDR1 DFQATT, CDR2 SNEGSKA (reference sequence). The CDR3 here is CSAARVGTDTQYF. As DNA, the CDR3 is TGCAGTGCGGCTCGGGTGGGCACAGATACGCAGTATTTT.

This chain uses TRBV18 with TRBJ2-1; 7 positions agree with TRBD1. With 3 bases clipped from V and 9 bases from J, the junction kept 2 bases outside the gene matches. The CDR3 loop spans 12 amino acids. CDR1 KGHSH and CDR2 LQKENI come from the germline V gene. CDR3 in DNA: TGTGCCAGCTCACCTGGGACAGCTGAGCAGTTCTTC. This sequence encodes CASSPGTAEQFF.

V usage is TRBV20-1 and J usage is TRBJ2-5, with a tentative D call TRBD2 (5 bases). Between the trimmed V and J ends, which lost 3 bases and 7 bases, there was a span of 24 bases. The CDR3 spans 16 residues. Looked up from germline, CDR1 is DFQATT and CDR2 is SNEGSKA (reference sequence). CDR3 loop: CSARPPTSGVRGTQYF. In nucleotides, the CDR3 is TGCAGTGCTAGGCCCCCCACAAGCGGAGTACGGGGGACCCAGTACTTC.

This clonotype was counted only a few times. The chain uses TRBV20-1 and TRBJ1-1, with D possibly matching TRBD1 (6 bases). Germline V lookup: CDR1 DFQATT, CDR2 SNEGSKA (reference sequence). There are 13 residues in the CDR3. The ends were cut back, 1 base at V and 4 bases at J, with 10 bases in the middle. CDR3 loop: CSARGTVGTEAFF. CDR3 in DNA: TGCAGTGCTAGAGGGACAGTGGGCACTGAAGCTTTCTTT.

The CDR3: CASRRGEPLDTEAFF. In nucleotides, the CDR3 is TGTGCCAGCCGGAGGGGGGAGCCCTTGGACACTGAAGCTTTCTTT. The chain combines TRBV6-4 with TRBJ1-1; perhaps TRBD1 as D (6 bases). The V gene's germline CDR1 is MRHNA and CDR2 SNTAGT. Trimming pared 8 bases from V and 3 bases from J, leaving 19 bases between. This CDR3 is 15 amino acids long.

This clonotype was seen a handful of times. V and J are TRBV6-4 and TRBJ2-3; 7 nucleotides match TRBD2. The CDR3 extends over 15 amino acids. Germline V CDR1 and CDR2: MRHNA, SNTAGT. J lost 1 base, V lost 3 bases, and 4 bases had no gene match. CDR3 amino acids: CASSEGGSGTDTQYF. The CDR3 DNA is TGTGCCAGCAGTGAAGGCGGGAGCGGCACAGATACGCAGTATTTT.

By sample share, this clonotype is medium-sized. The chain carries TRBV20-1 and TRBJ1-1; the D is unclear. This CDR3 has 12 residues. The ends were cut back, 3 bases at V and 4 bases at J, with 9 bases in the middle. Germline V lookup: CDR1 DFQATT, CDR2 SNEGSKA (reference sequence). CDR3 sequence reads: CSASRAITEAFF. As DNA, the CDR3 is TGCAGTGCTAGTAGGGCGATCACTGAAGCTTTCTTT.

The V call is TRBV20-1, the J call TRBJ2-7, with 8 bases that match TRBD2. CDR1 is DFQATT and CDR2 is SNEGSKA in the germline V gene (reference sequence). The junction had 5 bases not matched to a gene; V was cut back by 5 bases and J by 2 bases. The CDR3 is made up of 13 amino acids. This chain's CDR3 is CSAYREGAYEQYF. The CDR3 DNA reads TGCAGTGCTTATCGGGAGGGGGCCTACGAGCAGTACTTC.